The 23 T cell receptor beta chains below all came from one sample that was sequenced in a study of molecular identifiers for immune sequencing clone quantification. Via MiXCR, TCRdb re-called the PCR reads, giving one row per CDR3 protein. In the table there are a few hundred thousand distinct CDR3 sequences, approximately 25% of which are singletons. The specimen sequenced was naive CD8+ T cells from blood, with Jurkat cell RNA spiked in. Described subset: FACS-sorted CD8+CD4-CCR7+CD45RA+ naive T cells. The receptors here all came from a human donor in good health. Some libraries in this study had Jurkat cell RNA spiked in.

On this clonotype itself: This may be a read error, as it is one base from a much larger clone. The chain is built from TRBV4-3 and TRBJ1-2; weak D call: TRBD1 (5 bases). The V gene's germline CDR1 is LGHNA and CDR2 YSLEER. The CDR3 runs 16 residues. The DNA of the CDR3 is TGCGCCTGCAGCCAAGATGAGGGGTCAGCAATCGGTGGCTACACCTTC. Protein product: CACSQDEGSAIGGYTF.

This clonotype has just a few counts. This chain uses TRBV4-1 with TRBJ2-1, with 11 bases aligning to TRBD1. This CDR3 is 16 amino acids long. V was clipped by 0 bases and J by 8 bases; unmatched bases: 6. In germline, CDR1 is MGHRA, CDR2 YSYEKL. For the CDR3, the DNA is TGCGCCAGCAGCCAAGATAGGACAGGGGGCTCGGATGAGCAGTTCTTC. It is translated as CASSQDRTGGSDEQFF.

The chain links TRBV24-1 to TRBJ2-3; weak D call: TRBD1 (6 bases). Trimming removed 4 bases from V and 5 bases from J, with 12 bases in between. Germline CDR1 is KGHDR and CDR2 is SFDVKD. The CDR3 spans 14 residues. The CDR3: CATSEGAQEDTQYF. In DNA form, the CDR3 reads TGTGCCACCAGTGAGGGGGCGCAGGAAGATACGCAGTATTTT.

Written as DNA, the CDR3 is TGCGCCAGCAGTGACCCAGTCTTGAACAGTGCCTACGAGCAGTACTTC. Its protein is CASSDPVLNSAYEQYF. V gene TRBV10-2 combines with J gene TRBJ2-7, with D unresolved. The CDR3 is 16 amino acids. Germline V gives CDR1 WSHSY, CDR2 SAAADI. The V end lost 3 bases, the J end lost 2 bases, and 17 bases lay between the germline ends.

This clonotype was found a few times. The rearrangement joins TRBV2 to TRBJ2-5; perhaps TRBD1 as D (6 bases). From germline, CDR1 is SNHLY and CDR2 FYNNEI. The V and J ends lost 8 bases and 5 bases respectively, with 21 bases between them. This CDR3 contains 15 residues. The chain's CDR3 is CASVPFPRGTETQYF. The CDR3 region has the DNA TGTGCCAGCGTACCATTCCCCAGGGGTACCGAGACCCAGTACTTC.

V usage is TRBV12-3 or TRBV12-4 and J usage is TRBJ1-5; no firm D call. The ends were cut back, 3 bases at V and 6 bases at J, with 12 bases in the middle. The CDR3 runs 14 residues. CDR3 protein: CASSLEAFGQPQHF. The DNA of the CDR3 is TGTGCCAGCAGTTTGGAGGCGTTCGGTCAGCCCCAGCATTTT.

This chain links TRBV27 with TRBJ2-7, with D possibly matching TRBD2 (7 bases). This CDR3 comprises 14 residues. CDR1 is MNHEY, CDR2 SMNVEV, per germline (reference sequence). Deletions cut 2 bases from V and 3 bases from J, with 11 bases between. CDR3 loop: CASSLGEGDYEQYF. The CDR3 DNA is TGTGCCAGCAGTTTAGGGGAGGGGGACTACGAGCAGTACTTC.

The chain joins TRBV24-1 to TRBJ2-1, with a possible D match to TRBD1 (6 bases). The CDR3 is 15 amino acids. With 0 bases removed from V and 6 bases from J, the gap between germline ends came to 11 bases. The germline CDR1 and CDR2 sequences are KGHDR and SFDVKD. The DNA of the CDR3 is TGTGCCACCAGTGATTTGCAGGGGACCCGCAATGAGCAGTTCTTC. It yields the protein CATSDLQGTRNEQFF.

This clonotype was recorded at least ten times. The chain uses TRBV6-2 or TRBV6-3 and TRBJ1-1; 9 positions match TRBD1. V lost 6 bases and J lost 6; bases outside the gene matches: 8. This CDR3 has 14 residues. Per the germline V gene, CDR1 is MNHEY and CDR2 is SVGEGT. The CDR3 nucleotides are TGTGCCAGCAGGTACACAGGGGGCTTCGCTGAAGCTTTCTTT. It specifies CASRYTGGFAEAFF.

V gene TRBV10-2 combines with J gene TRBJ2-7; D is unclear. The CDR3 contains 14 residues. In germline, CDR1 is WSHSY, CDR2 SAAADI. Trimming removed 4 bases from V and 4 bases from J, with 14 bases in between. This CDR3 is CASSVMGSQYEQYF. The CDR3 nucleotides read TGCGCCAGCAGTGTTATGGGGTCCCAGTACGAGCAGTACTTC.

This clonotype was picked up a small number of times. The chain combines TRBV19 with TRBJ1-6, with D possibly being TRBD1 (5 bases). Germline V CDR1 and CDR2: LNHDA, SQIVND (reference sequence). The V gene lost 3 bases and the J gene lost 7 bases, with 19 bases spanning the gap. CDR3 length equals 17 residues. CDR3 coding DNA: TGTGCCAGTAGTATTGAGTTGGGAGGGGTCGAGAATTCACCCCTCCACTTT. Translated, it gives CASSIELGGVENSPLHF.

V gene TRBV30 combines with J gene TRBJ2-1; tentative D call: TRBD1 (5 bases). The CDR3 contains 13 residues. Trimming pared 6 bases from V and 0 bases from J, leaving 9 bases between. The germline V gene has CDR1 GTSNPN and CDR2 SVGIG (reference sequence). CDR3 amino acids: CACATDSYNEQFF. Here the CDR3 DNA reads TGTGCCTGTGCGACAGACTCCTACAATGAGCAGTTCTTC.

The chain joins TRBV30 to TRBJ2-2, with 8 bases lining up with TRBD2. V shed 4 bases, J shed 4 bases, and the junction held 11 bases outside the gene matches. The CDR3 contains 16 residues. The V gene's germline CDR1 is GTSNPN and CDR2 SVGIG (reference sequence). The CDR3 region is CAWTPGGRLATGELFF. The CDR3 bases are TGTGCCTGGACTCCGGGGGGGCGTTTGGCCACCGGGGAGCTGTTTTTT.

This sequence joins TRBV5-1 and TRBJ2-7; D may match TRBD1 or TRBD2 (5 bases each). V was shortened by 2 bases and J by 3 bases, with 18 bases between the two germline ends. There are 16 residues in the CDR3. Germline V lookup: CDR1 SGHRS, CDR2 YFSETQ. CDR3 amino acids: CASSFKLRDENYEQYF. In DNA form, the CDR3 reads TGCGCCAGCAGCTTCAAACTCCGGGACGAGAACTACGAGCAGTACTTC.

The CDR3 nucleotides read TGTGCCAGCTCACCCCCCCAAGCGGGAGACGAGCAGTACTTC. This codes for CASSPPQAGDEQYF. The chain has TRBV18 and TRBJ2-7; 8 bases map to TRBD2. The CDR3 totals 14 residues. Germline lookup yields CDR1 KGHSH and CDR2 LQKENI. V shed 3 bases, J shed 5 bases, and the junction held 6 bases outside the gene matches.

The chain employs TRBV20-1 and TRBJ2-7, with TRBD2 matching 10 bases. With V trimmed by 1 base and J by 8 bases, 20 bases remained unmatched. Per the germline V gene, CDR1 is DFQATT and CDR2 is SNEGSKA (reference sequence). There are 18 residues in the CDR3. The CDR3 loop is CSARARVAGGQDFGKQYF. The CDR3 DNA reads as TGCAGTGCTAGAGCTCGAGTAGCGGGGGGCCAGGACTTTGGGAAGCAGTACTTC.

The J gene is TRBJ1-1, the V gene TRBV30, with D uncertain. The CDR3 is 12 amino acids. The V end lost 1 base, the J end lost 4 bases, and 7 bases lay between the germline ends. Germline V lookup: CDR1 GTSNPN, CDR2 SVGIG (reference sequence). CDR3 in DNA: TGTGCCTGGAGTGCCCTGGCCACTGAAGCTTTCTTT. Its translation is CAWSALATEAFF.

This clonotype was observed at least ten times. The genes are TRBV28 and TRBJ1-1; D gene unclear. Between the trimmed V and J ends, which lost 3 bases and 0 bases, there was a span of 8 bases. Per the germline V gene, CDR1 is MDHEN and CDR2 is SYDVKM. The CDR3 covers 14 residues. In DNA form, the CDR3 reads TGTGCCAGCAGTTTTCGAGGAGTGAACACTGAAGCTTTCTTT. It is translated as CASSFRGVNTEAFF.

The chain uses TRBV9 and TRBJ1-5, with a weak D call TRBD1 (6 bases). V lost 2 bases to trimming and J lost 6 bases, with 12 bases between them. The CDR3 spans 14 residues. Germline V CDR1 and CDR2: SGDLS, YYNGEE. The CDR3 DNA is TGTGCCAGCAGCGTCGGGGGCAACGGTCAGCCCCAGCATTTT. Its translation: CASSVGGNGQPQHF. The complete variable domain, with remaining parts taken from reference TRBV9 and TRBJ1-5, reads DSGVTQTPKHLITATGQRVTLRCSPRSGDLSVYWYQQSLDQGLQFLIQYYNGEERAKGNILERFSAQQFPDLHSELNLSSLELGDSALYFCASSVGGNGQPQHFGDGTRLSIL.

This clonotype was picked up a small number of times. The V and J genes are TRBV25-1 and TRBJ2-7; TRBD2 agrees at 9 bases. Losses at the gene ends were 0 bases for V and 2 bases for J; bases not matched to a gene: 11. The CDR3 is 18 residues long. Germline CDR1 and CDR2: MGHDK and SYGVNS. The CDR3 reads CASSEYNLAGRRTYEQYF. The CDR3, as DNA: TGTGCCAGCAGTGAATATAACCTAGCGGGAAGGAGGACCTACGAGCAGTACTTC.

This clonotype was detected only a few times. V usage is TRBV7-8 and J usage is TRBJ1-4; no definite D call. Trimming cost V 2 bases and J 0 bases, with 10 bases left between them. In germline, CDR1 is SGHVS, CDR2 FQNEAQ. The CDR3 extends over 16 amino acids. CDR3 residues: CASSLRASPTNEKLFF. The CDR3 region has the DNA TGTGCCAGCAGCTTACGGGCCTCACCAACTAATGAAAAACTGTTTTTT.

To note about this clonotype: A read error may account for a junction end that differs from germline. The genes are TRBV27 and TRBJ1-4; TRBD1 might be the D (6 bases). The CDR3 is 12 amino acids. Germline-derived CDR1 and CDR2 are MNHEY and SMNVEV (reference sequence). The CDR3: CAGSMTGEKLFF. CDR3 bases: TGTGCCGGCAGTATGACAGGAGAAAAACTGTTTTTT.

The V and J genes are TRBV19 and TRBJ2-5, with TRBD2 matching 14 bases. The CDR3 is 17 residues long. Germline trimming cut 5 bases from V and 5 bases from J; bases unmatched to any gene: 10. Germline CDR1 reads LNHDA; CDR2 reads SQIVND (reference sequence). DNA of the CDR3: TGTGCCAGTAGTCTACTGACTAGCGGGAGGGCCATTGAGACCCAGTACTTC. This translates into CASSLLTSGRAIETQYF.